This T cell receptor (beta chain) came from a study of T cells in Graves' hyperthyroidism and ophthalmopathy. Study-wide context: Peripheral blood was secured at the point of initial diagnosis, before any treatment. The study, taken as a whole, reports: Most expanded thyroid clonotypes above 0.001 also appeared in blood. Stable hyperthyroidism and ophthalmopathy were separated using 13 V-J signatures.

From germline, CDR1 is MNHNS and CDR2 SASEGT. V dropped 8 bases and J dropped 7; count of bases not matched to a gene: 3. This CDR3 spans 12 amino acids. Exclusion of patients followed from uncontrolled infection, other autoimmune disease, pregnancy or lactation. The source material, RNA transcripts, was used to amplify TCR beta CDR3 regions. RT-PCR in the first round (using the HTBI primer set) targeted the TCR CDR3. MiXCR was run by TCRdb on the multiplex PCR reads, yielding one entry per CDR3 protein. The table has 550,000 to 650,000 distinct CDR3 sequences, roughly 13% seen once. There are many counts of this clonotype. The antigen is not known.

The rearrangement links TRBV6-1 to TRBJ2-1, with 9 bases aligning to TRBD2. The TCR sequence derives from a woman in her twenties or thirties with Graves' hyperthyroidism that later progressed to Graves' ophthalmopathy. Material: blood. The CDR3 DNA reads TGTGCCAGCCGGGGACTAGCAAATGAGCAGTTCTTC. Its translation is CASRGLANEQFF.